Given below is one T cell receptor (beta chain) in context. The antigen is not known. In the same sample, other DNA sequences code for this CDR3. This sample was taken from a study of cytomegalovirus exposure and HLA in healthy donors. Study background: Across about 400 genotyped donors, roughly 80% landed in the Caucasian-associated ancestry cluster.

Germline loops: CDR1 SNHLY, CDR2 FYNNEI. The CDR3 spans 12 residues. Trimming took off 2 bases at V and 4 bases at J, with 6 bases between the two ends. Whole-study findings and limits: HLA alleles were associated with fewer than 20,000 TCR beta sequences in a later analysis at 0.05 false discovery rate. Some TCR beta chains (164 of them) were listed as cytomegalovirus-associated.

Primers included in the PCR were 60 Vbeta and 13 Jbeta primers. In the study's own analysis: In a later analysis, around 10 million of tens of millions of unique beta chains occurred in at least two donors. Clones were sequenced by immunoSEQ multiplex PCR, and TCRdb holds only the in-frame ones, with some missing. That table supplies the V and J calls and clone size; D and trimming were determined from the DNA. This sample carries 65,000 to 90,000 clones, with 2.4% going to the ten biggest clones. This receptor was taken from a female donor in good health and CMV-seropositive. What was sequenced was PBMCs. The chain employs TRBV2 and TRBJ2-7; D perhaps matches TRBD1 (6 bases). CDR3: CASSEQGYEQYF. The CDR3 DNA reads as TGTGCCAGCAGTGAACAGGGGTACGAGCAGTACTTC.